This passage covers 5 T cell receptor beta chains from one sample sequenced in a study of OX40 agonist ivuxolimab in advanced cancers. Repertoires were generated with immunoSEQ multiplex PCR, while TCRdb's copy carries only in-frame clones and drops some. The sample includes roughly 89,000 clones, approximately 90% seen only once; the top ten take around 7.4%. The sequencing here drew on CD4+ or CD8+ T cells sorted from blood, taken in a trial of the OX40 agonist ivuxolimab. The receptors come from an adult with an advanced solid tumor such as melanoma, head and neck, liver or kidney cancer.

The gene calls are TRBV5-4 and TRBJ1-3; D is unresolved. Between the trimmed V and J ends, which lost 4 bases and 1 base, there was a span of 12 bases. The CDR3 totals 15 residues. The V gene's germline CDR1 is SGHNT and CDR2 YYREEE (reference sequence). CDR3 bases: TGTGCCAGCAGCCAAGATCAGAAATCTGGAAACACCATATATTTT. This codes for CASSQDQKSGNTIYF.

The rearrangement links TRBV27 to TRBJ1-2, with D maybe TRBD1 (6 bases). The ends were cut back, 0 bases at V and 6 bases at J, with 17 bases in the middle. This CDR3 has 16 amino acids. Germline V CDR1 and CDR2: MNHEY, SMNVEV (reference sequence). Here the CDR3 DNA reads TGTGCCAGCAGTTTATCCGGGGGGCCTTATCGGGATGGCTACACCTTC. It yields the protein CASSLSGGPYRDGYTF.

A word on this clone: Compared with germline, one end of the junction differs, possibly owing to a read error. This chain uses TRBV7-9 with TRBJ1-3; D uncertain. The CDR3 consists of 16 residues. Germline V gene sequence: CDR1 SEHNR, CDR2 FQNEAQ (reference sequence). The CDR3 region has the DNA TGTGCCAGCGGCTTAGCGCCGGTTACAGCTGGAAACACCATATATTTT. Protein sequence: CASGLAPVTAGNTIYF.

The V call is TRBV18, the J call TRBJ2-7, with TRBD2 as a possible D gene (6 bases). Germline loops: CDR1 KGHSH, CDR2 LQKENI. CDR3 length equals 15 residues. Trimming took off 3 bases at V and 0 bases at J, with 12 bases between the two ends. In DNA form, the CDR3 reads TGTGCCAGCTCACCCAGCGGGTCGACCTCCTACGAGCAGTACTTC. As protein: CASSPSGSTSYEQYF.

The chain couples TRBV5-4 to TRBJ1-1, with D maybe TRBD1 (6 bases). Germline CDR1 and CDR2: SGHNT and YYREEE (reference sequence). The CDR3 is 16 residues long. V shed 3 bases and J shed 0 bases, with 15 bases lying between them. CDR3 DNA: TGTGCCAGCAGCTCCCCCAACAGGGACCTGAACACTGAAGCTTTCTTT. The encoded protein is CASSSPNRDLNTEAFF.